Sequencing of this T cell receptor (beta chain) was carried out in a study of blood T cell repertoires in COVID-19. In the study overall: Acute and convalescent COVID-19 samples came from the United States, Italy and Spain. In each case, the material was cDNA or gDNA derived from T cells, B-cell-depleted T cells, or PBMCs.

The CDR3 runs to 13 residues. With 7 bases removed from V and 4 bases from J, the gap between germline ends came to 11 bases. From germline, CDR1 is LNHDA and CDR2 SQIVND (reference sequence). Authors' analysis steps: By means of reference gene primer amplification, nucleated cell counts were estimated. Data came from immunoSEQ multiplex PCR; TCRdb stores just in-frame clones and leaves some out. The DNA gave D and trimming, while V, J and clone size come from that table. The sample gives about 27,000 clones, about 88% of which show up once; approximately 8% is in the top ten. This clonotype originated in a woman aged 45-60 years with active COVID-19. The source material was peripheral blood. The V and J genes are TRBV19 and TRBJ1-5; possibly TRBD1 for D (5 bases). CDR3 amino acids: CASTMGGNQPQHF. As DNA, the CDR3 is TGTGCCAGTACCATGGGGGGAAATCAGCCCCAGCATTTT. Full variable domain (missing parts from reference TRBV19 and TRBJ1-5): DGGITQSPKYLFRKEGQNVTLSCEQNLNHDAMYWYRQDPGQGLRLIYYSQIVNDFQKGDIAEGYSVSREKKESFPLTVTSAQKNPTAFYLCASTMGGNQPQHFGDGTRLSIL.